This T cell receptor (beta chain) comes out of a study of T-cell memory formation after mild COVID-19. Study context: TCR clusters mostly belonged to single donors.

TCRdb reprocessed the 5' RACE reads via MiXCR and lists one record per CDR3 protein. The sample shows roughly 200,000 distinct CDR3 sequences, around 20% of them seen only once. Notes on this clonotype: What it recognizes is unknown.

Trimming cost V 3 bases and J 7 bases; bases outside gene matches: 8. The CDR3 consists of 14 residues. Study-level results: Contracting clones, day 15 to 85, had balanced CD4/CD8, and later expanders favored CD4+. Cross-reactive memory apparently joined, as some responding clones appeared in pre-infection memory.

The TCR originated in an adult woman who had mild COVID-19 (a few samples of this study predate the infection). Cell type and time point are not known. The sample taken for sequencing was PBMCs or a T cell subset sorted from them (not recorded which). This rearrangement joins TRBV12-3 or TRBV12-4 to TRBJ1-2; 7 positions match TRBD1. The CDR3 sequence is CASSLSQGGFGYTF. The CDR3 DNA sequence: TGTGCCAGCAGTTTGTCCCAGGGGGGGTTTGGCTACACCTTC.